Each of the 9 T cell receptor beta chains below was sequenced from the same sample in a study of neurological immune-mediated disorders. TCRdb analysed the 5' RACE reads with MiXCR anew, one entry per CDR3 protein. Of just over 95,000 distinct CDR3 sequences listed, 3.5% to 4% are singletons. The material sequenced was PBMCs. The receptors stem from a woman younger than 30 with multiple sclerosis.

Notes on this clonotype: A read error is possible here, since a much larger clone lies one base away. The V gene is TRBV9, the J gene TRBJ2-7; TRBD1 might be the D (8 bases). The germline gives CDR1 SGDLS, CDR2 YYNGEE. This CDR3 contains 16 residues. Trimming shortened V by 4 bases and J by 2 bases, and 19 bases separated the two germline ends. The DNA of the CDR3 is TGTGCCAGCAGCTGTGGGGGAGGGACAGGCACCTACGAGCAGTACTTC. Translation gives CASSCGGGTGTYEQYF.

This clonotype was counted a few times. This sequence joins TRBV5-1 and TRBJ2-5, with unresolved D. CDR3 length equals 14 residues. Germline-derived CDR1 and CDR2 are SGHRS and YFSETQ. The V and J ends lost 0 bases and 3 bases respectively, with 9 bases between them. CDR3 amino acids: CASSLGAEKETQYF. In DNA form, the CDR3 reads TGCGCCAGCAGCTTGGGGGCGGAGAAAGAGACCCAGTACTTC.

In its sample, this clonotype was seen many times. V is TRBV7-2 and J is TRBJ2-6; TRBD1 agrees at 7 bases. V was clipped by 6 bases and J by 0 bases; unmatched bases: 11. This CDR3 has 18 residues. Germline V gene sequence: CDR1 SGHTA, CDR2 FQGNSA. CDR3: CASRYSGTADSGANVLTF. In nucleotides, the CDR3 is TGTGCCAGCAGGTATTCCGGGACAGCAGACTCTGGGGCCAACGTCCTGACTTTC.

There are many counts of this clonotype. The rearrangement uses TRBV20-1 and TRBJ2-5, with D hard to call. The CDR3 totals 13 residues. The V end lost 6 bases, the J end lost 4 bases, and 15 bases lay between the germline ends. CDR1 and CDR2 (germline): DFQATT, SNEGSKA (reference sequence). CDR3 region: CSAQTRSGETQYF. CDR3 nucleotide sequence: TGCAGTGCCCAAACCCGGAGTGGAGAGACCCAGTACTTC.

This clonotype was seen many times. The chain combines TRBV20-1 with TRBJ1-1; 7 bases line up with TRBD1. The V gene end was trimmed by 6 bases and the J gene end by 2 bases; junction bases not matched to a gene: 12. This CDR3 has 15 residues. Germline-derived CDR1 and CDR2 are DFQATT and SNEGSKA (reference sequence). The CDR3 DNA is TGCAGTGCCTTGGGCCCGGGACAGTTTAACACTGAAGCTTTCTTT. As protein: CSALGPGQFNTEAFF.

Many counts were recorded for this clonotype. V usage is TRBV5-5 and J usage is TRBJ1-1, with D unclear. The CDR3 covers 12 residues. V was clipped by 0 bases and J by 8 bases, with 8 bases between them. Germline V gene sequence: CDR1 SGHKS, CDR2 YYEKEE (reference sequence). The CDR3 bases are TGTGCCAGCAGCTTGGTAAGCTGGGAAGCTTTCTTT. This codes for CASSLVSWEAFF.

Many counts were recorded for this clonotype. This sequence joins TRBV24-1 and TRBJ2-5; 8 nucleotides agree with TRBD1. This CDR3 comprises 15 residues. With 4 bases clipped from V and 1 base from J, the junction kept 4 bases outside the gene matches. Germline V gives CDR1 KGHDR, CDR2 SFDVKD. CDR3: CATSDTRGLQETQYF. Written as DNA, the CDR3 is TGTGCCACCAGTGACACCAGGGGGCTCCAAGAGACCCAGTACTTC.

This clonotype was detected many times. The rearrangement joins TRBV24-1 to TRBJ2-7, with 9 bases aligning to TRBD2. The CDR3 runs 13 residues. The V and J ends lost 9 bases and 3 bases, in that order; junction bases with no gene match: 5. CDR1 KGHDR and CDR2 SFDVKD come from the germline V gene. The CDR3 sequence is CATSSGEFYEQYF. CDR3 in DNA: TGTGCCACCTCTAGCGGGGAGTTCTACGAGCAGTACTTC.

This clonotype showed up many times. The chain recombines TRBV5-1 with TRBJ1-6; 7 bases are shared with TRBD1. V shed 0 bases, J shed 9 bases, and the junction held 3 bases outside the gene matches. Germline V lookup: CDR1 SGHRS, CDR2 YFSETQ. The CDR3 is 14 residues long. The CDR3 spells CASSLGQGTSPLHF. CDR3 bases: TGCGCCAGCAGCTTGGGACAGGGAACTTCACCCCTCCACTTT.